A single sample gave rise to the 13 T cell receptor beta chains below, sequenced in a study of cytotoxic CD8 clonotypes in ibrutinib-treated CLL. Profiling relied on immunoSEQ multiplex PCR, and the TCRdb table lists in-frame clones only, not all of them. Of roughly 58,000 clones listed, around 52% are singletons. The sample was PBMCs, taken at disease progression, from a patient treated with ibrutinib. The receptors originated from a human donor with chronic lymphocytic leukemia.

The chain employs TRBV4-1 and TRBJ2-7, with TRBD1 matching 7 bases. Germline V gene sequence: CDR1 MGHRA, CDR2 YSYEKL. V was pared by 1 base and J by 2 bases, with 11 bases of the junction left unmatched. CDR3 size: 17 residues. The CDR3 loop reads CASSQVEGRGQAYEQYF. The CDR3, as DNA: TGCGCCAGCAGCCAAGTAGAAGGGAGAGGACAGGCCTACGAGCAGTACTTC.

The CDR3 spells CASSSPGHASAGETQYF. The CDR3, as DNA: TGTGCCAGTTCCTCCCCGGGACACGCATCGGCTGGGGAGACCCAGTACTTC. V gene TRBV2 combines with J gene TRBJ2-5, with D perhaps matching TRBD1 (6 bases). The germline gives CDR1 SNHLY, CDR2 FYNNEI. The CDR3 runs 17 residues. V was shortened by 9 bases and J by 5 bases, with 28 bases between the two germline ends.

In its sample, this clone was seen a few times. V gene TRBV29-1 combines with J gene TRBJ1-1; D is uncertain. Germline V gives CDR1 SQVTM, CDR2 ANQGSEA. V lost 4 bases to trimming and J lost 8 bases, with 20 bases between them. CDR3 length equals 14 residues. This chain's CDR3 is CSVARTTIDLEAFF. In DNA form, the CDR3 reads TGCAGCGTTGCGCGGACCACAATCGATCTAGAAGCTTTCTTT.

As concerns this clone: Other DNA sequences in this specimen translate into the identical CDR3. CDR3 residues: CASSLRLAGSYEQYF. The DNA of the CDR3 is TGTGCCAGCAGTTTACGGCTAGCGGGTTCCTACGAGCAGTACTTC. This sequence joins TRBV6-5 and TRBJ2-7, with TRBD2 matching over 8 bases. The CDR3 length is 15 residues. In germline, CDR1 is MNHEY, CDR2 SVGAGI. V lost 4 bases to trimming and J lost 1 base; unmatched junction nucleotides: 6.

The V and J genes are TRBV28 and TRBJ2-2, with D hard to call. V was trimmed by 7 bases and J by 0 bases, leaving 6 bases between them. The V gene's germline CDR1 is MDHEN and CDR2 SYDVKM. This CDR3 comprises 13 residues. In DNA, the CDR3 is TGTGCCAGCACCCAACCGAACACCGGGGAGCTGTTTTTT. It encodes CASTQPNTGELFF.

This clone was seen a single time. This sequence joins TRBV6-5 and TRBJ1-2; no clear D. V lost 6 bases, J lost 0 bases, and 11 bases lay in between. The CDR3 contains 14 residues. Germline V gene lookup returns CDR1 MNHEY and CDR2 SVGAGI. The CDR3 DNA reads as TGTGCCAGCAGGGCAAGCGGTTCTAACTATGGCTACACCTTC. This codes for CASRASGSNYGYTF.

V usage is TRBV18 and J usage is TRBJ1-4; D is unclear. Per germline, CDR1 KGHSH and CDR2 LQKENI. The CDR3 is 14 amino acids. V lost 5 bases to trimming and J lost 1 base, with 8 bases between them. The CDR3 bases are TGTGCCAGCTCAAAAGAAGTAACTAATGAAAAACTGTTTTTT. This translates into CASSKEVTNEKLFF. Variable domain in full (rest from reference TRBV18 and TRBJ1-4): NAGVMQNPRHLVRRRGQEARLRCSPMKGHSHVYWYRQLPEEGLKFMVYLQKENIIDESGMPKERFSAEFPKEGPSILRIQQVVRGDSAAYFCASSKEVTNEKLFFGSGTQLSVL.

The V call is TRBV5-1, the J call TRBJ2-5, with a tentative D call TRBD2 (5 bases). V lost 5 bases and J lost 1, with 9 bases in between. There are 13 residues in the CDR3. Germline lookup yields CDR1 SGHRS and CDR2 YFSETQ. As DNA, the CDR3 is TGCGCCAGCAGTACGGGGATCCAAGAGACCCAGTACTTC. Encoded protein: CASSTGIQETQYF.

The chain employs TRBV4-3 and TRBJ1-2; TRBD1 is a possible D gene (5 bases). The V gene's germline CDR1 is LGHNA and CDR2 YSLEER. V lost 0 bases and J 7 bases, leaving 15 bases between the germline ends. This CDR3 contains 15 residues. This CDR3 reads CASSQDYGASGGYTF. The CDR3 DNA sequence: TGCGCCAGCAGCCAAGATTATGGGGCTAGCGGTGGCTACACCTTC.

V usage is TRBV5-1 and J usage is TRBJ2-7; D not certain. Trimming removed 0 bases at V and 0 bases at J, with 7 bases between. The CDR3 length is 14 residues. Germline CDR1 SGHRS, CDR2 YFSETQ. The CDR3 nucleotides are TGCGCCAGCAGCTTGGAGGGCAGCTCCTACGAGCAGTACTTC. This encodes CASSLEGSSYEQYF.

The chain combines TRBV11-2 with TRBJ2-7; the D is unclear. This CDR3 region has 14 residues. V dropped 2 bases and J dropped 0 bases, with 8 bases sitting between them. In germline, CDR1 is SGHAT, CDR2 FQNNGV. The CDR3 bases are TGTGCCAGCAGCTTATCGGGCAGCTCCTACGAGCAGTACTTC. The encoded protein is CASSLSGSSYEQYF.

V gene TRBV7-9 combines with J gene TRBJ2-7; D is ambiguous. The germline V gene has CDR1 SEHNR and CDR2 FQNEAQ (reference sequence). CDR3 size: 12 residues. V lost 3 bases to trimming and J lost 3 bases, with 6 bases between them. Written as DNA, the CDR3 is TGTGCCAGCAGCTTTACCTACTACGAGCAGTACTTC. Translation: CASSFTYYEQYF. The variable domain in full, with the rest retrieved from reference TRBV7-9 and TRBJ2-7, is DTGVSQNPRHKITKRGQNVTFRCDPISEHNRLYWYRQTLGQGPEFLTYFQNEAQLEKSRLLSDRFSAERPKGSFSTLEIQRTEQGDSAMYLCASSFTYYEQYFGPGTRLTVT.

The chain recombines TRBV27 with TRBJ1-1; the match to TRBD1 covers 7 bases. Trimming removed 11 bases from V and 0 bases from J; junction bases left unmatched: 21. The germline CDR1 and CDR2 sequences are MNHEY and SMNVEV (reference sequence). CDR3 length: 18 residues. Written as DNA, the CDR3 is TGTGCCGTAAGCAGTAATAGACAGGGTCCCCCGTTGAACACTGAAGCTTTCTTT. It specifies CAVSSNRQGPPLNTEAFF.